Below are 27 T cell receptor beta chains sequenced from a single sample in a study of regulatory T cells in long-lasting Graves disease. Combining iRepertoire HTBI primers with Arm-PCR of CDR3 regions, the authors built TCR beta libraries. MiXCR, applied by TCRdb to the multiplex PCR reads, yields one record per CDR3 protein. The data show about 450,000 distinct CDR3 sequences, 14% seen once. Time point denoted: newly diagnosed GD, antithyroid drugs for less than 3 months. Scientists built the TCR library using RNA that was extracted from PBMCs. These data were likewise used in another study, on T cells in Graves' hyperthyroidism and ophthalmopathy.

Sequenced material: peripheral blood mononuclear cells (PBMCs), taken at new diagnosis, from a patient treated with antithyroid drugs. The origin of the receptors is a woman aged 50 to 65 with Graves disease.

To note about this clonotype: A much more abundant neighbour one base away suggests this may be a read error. The CDR3 region is CASIKRDPGRDTQYF. The DNA of the CDR3 is TGTGCCAGCATAAAAAGGGACCCGGGACGGGATACGCAGTATTTT. The rearrangement joins TRBV6-1 to TRBJ2-3; D may correspond to TRBD1 or TRBD2 (5 bases each). Looked up from germline, CDR1 is MNHNS and CDR2 is SASEGT. V was pared by 7 bases and J by 6 bases, with 20 bases between. This CDR3 spans 15 amino acids.

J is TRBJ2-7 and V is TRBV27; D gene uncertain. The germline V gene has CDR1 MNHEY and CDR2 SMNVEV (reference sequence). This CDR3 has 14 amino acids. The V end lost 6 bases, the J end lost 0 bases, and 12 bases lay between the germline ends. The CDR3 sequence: CASSLVGPSYEQYF. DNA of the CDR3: TGTGCCAGCAGCTTAGTAGGTCCCTCCTACGAGCAGTACTTC.

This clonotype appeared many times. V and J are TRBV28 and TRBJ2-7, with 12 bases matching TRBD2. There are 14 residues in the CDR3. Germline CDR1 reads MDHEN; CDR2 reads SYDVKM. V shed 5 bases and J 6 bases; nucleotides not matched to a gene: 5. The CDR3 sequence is CASSHLAGGSEQYF. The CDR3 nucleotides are TGTGCCAGCAGTCACCTAGCGGGAGGGTCCGAGCAGTACTTC.

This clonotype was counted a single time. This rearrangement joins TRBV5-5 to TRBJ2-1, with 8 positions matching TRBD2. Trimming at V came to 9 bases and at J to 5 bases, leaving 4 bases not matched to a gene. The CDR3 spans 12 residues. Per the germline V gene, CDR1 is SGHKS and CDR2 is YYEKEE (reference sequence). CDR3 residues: CANGRADNEQFF. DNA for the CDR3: TGTGCCAACGGGAGGGCTGACAATGAGCAGTTCTTC.

Here the CDR3 DNA reads TGTGCCAGCAACCGCCGGCCGTCACCCCTCCACTTT. Its protein product is CASNRRPSPLHF. The rearrangement joins TRBV28 to TRBJ1-6; D call uncertain. This CDR3 is built from 12 residues. CDR1 and CDR2 (germline): MDHEN, SYDVKM. Trimming cost V 7 bases and J 10 bases, with 11 bases left between them.

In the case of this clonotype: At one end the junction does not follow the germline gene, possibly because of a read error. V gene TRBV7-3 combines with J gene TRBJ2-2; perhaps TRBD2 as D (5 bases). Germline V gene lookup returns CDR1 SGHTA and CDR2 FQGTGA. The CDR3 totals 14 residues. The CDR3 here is CASSLGSSTGEPFF. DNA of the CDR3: TGTGCCAGCAGCTTAGGGAGCTCAACCGGGGAGCCGTTTTTT. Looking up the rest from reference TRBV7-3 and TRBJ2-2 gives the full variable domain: GAGVSQTPSNKVTEKGKYVELRCDPISGHTALYWYRQSLGQGPEFLIYFQGTGAADDSGLPNDRFFAVRPEGSVSTLKIQRTERGDSAVYLCASSLGSSTGEPFFGEGSRLTVL.

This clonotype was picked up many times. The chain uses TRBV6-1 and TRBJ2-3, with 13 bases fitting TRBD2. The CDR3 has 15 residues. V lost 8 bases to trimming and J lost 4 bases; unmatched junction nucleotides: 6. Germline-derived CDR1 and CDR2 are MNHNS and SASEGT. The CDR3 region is CASYSGLAGADTQYF. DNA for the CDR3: TGTGCCAGCTACTCCGGACTAGCGGGAGCAGATACGCAGTATTTT.

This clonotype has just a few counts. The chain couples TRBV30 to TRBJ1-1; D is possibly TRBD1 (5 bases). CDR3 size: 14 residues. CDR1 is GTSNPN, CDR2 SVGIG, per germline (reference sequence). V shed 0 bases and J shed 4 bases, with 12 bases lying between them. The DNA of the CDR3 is TGTGCCTGGAGTGTACTTGGGGGGGTCACTGAAGCTTTCTTT. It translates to CAWSVLGGVTEAFF.

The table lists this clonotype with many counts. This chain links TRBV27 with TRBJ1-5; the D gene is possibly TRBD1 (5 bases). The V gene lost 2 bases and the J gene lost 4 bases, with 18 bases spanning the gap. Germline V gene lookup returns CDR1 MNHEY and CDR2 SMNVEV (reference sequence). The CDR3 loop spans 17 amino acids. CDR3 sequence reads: CASSLPLLDRTNQPQHF. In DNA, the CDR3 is TGTGCCAGCAGTTTACCGCTACTCGACAGAACTAATCAGCCCCAGCATTTT.

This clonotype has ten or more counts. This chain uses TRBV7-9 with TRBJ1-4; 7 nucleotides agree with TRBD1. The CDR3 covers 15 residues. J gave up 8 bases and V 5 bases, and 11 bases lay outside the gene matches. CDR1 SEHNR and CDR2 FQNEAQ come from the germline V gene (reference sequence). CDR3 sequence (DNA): TGTGCCAGCAGCAGGAAAGGACAGGCGACCGAAAAACTGTTTTTT. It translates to CASSRKGQATEKLFF.

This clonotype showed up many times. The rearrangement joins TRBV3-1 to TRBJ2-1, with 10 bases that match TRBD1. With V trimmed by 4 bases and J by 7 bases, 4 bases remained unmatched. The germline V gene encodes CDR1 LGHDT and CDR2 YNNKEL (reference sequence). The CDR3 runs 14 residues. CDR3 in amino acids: CASSPGTGENEQFF. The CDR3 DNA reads TGTGCCAGCAGCCCGGGGACAGGGGAGAATGAGCAGTTCTTC.

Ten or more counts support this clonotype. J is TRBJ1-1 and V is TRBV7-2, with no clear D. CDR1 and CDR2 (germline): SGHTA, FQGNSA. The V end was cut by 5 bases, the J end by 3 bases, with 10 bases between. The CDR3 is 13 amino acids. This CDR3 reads CASSRRTDTEAFF. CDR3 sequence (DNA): TGTGCCAGCAGCCGTCGGACGGACACTGAAGCTTTCTTT.

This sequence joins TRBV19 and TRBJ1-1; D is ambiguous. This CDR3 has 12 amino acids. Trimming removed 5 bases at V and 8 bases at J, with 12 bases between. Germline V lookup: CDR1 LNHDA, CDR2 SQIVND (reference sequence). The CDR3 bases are TGTGCCAGTAGTCCAGCCCAGCAAGAAGCTTTCTTT. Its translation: CASSPAQQEAFF.

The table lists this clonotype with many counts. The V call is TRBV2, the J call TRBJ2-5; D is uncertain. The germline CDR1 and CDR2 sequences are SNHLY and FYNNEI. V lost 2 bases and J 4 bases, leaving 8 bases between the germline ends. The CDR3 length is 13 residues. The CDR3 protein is CASSEMETETQYF. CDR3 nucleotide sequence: TGTGCCAGCAGTGAAATGGAGACAGAGACCCAGTACTTC. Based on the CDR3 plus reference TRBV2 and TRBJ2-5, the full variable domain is EPEVTQTPSHQVTQMGQEVILRCVPISNHLYFYWYRQILGQKVEFLVSFYNNEISEKSEIFDDQFSVERPDGSNFTLKIRSTKLEDSAMYFCASSEMETETQYFGPGTRLLVL.

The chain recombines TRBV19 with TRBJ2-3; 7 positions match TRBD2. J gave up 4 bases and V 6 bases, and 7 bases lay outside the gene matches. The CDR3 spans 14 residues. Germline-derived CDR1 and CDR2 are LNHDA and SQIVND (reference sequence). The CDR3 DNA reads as TGTGCCAGTAGCCAGGGAGGGGCCGCAGATACGCAGTATTTT. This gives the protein CASSQGGAADTQYF. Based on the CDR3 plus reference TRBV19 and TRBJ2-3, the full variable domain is DGGITQSPKYLFRKEGQNVTLSCEQNLNHDAMYWYRQDPGQGLRLIYYSQIVNDFQKGDIAEGYSVSREKKESFPLTVTSAQKNPTAFYLCASSQGGAADTQYFGPGTRLTVL.

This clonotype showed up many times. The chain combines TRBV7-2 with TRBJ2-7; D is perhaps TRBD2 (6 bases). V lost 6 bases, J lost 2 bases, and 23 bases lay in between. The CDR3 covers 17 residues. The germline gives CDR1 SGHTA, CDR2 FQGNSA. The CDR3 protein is CASRIRGSASHTYEQYF. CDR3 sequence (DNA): TGTGCCAGCAGAATACGGGGGTCGGCGAGTCACACCTACGAGCAGTACTTC.

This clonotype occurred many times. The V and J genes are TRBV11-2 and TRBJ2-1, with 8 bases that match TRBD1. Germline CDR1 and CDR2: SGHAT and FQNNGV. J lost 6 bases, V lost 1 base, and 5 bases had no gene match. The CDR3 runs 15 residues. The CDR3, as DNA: TGTGCCAGCAGCTTAGCGGGCGACAGGGGCAATGAGCAGTTCTTC. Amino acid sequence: CASSLAGDRGNEQFF. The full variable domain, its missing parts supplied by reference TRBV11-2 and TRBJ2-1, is EAGVAQSPRYKIIEKRQSVAFWCNPISGHATLYWYQQILGQGPKLLIQFQNNGVVDDSQLPKDRFSAERLKGVDSTLKIQPAKLEDSAVYLCASSLAGDRGNEQFFGPGTRLTVL.

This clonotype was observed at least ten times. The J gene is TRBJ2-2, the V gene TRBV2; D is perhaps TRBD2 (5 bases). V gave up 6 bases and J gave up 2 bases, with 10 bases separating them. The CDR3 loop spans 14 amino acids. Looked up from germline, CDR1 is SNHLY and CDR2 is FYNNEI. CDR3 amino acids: CASSSGINTGELFF. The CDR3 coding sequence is TGTGCCAGCAGCTCGGGGATTAACACCGGGGAGCTGTTTTTT.

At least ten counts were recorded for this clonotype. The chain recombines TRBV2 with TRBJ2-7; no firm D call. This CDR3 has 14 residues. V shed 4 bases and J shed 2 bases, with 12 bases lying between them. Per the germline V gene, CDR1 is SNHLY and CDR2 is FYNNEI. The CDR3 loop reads CASSVRRMAYEQYF. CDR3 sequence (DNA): TGTGCCAGCAGTGTAAGGCGGATGGCCTACGAGCAGTACTTC.

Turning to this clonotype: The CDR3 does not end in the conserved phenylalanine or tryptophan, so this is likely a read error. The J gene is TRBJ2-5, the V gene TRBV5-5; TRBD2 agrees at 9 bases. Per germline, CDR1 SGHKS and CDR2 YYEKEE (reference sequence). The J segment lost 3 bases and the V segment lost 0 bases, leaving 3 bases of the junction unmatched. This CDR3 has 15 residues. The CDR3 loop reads CASSLGLAEEETQYV. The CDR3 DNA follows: TGTGCCAGCAGCTTGGGACTAGCGGAAGAAGAGACCCAGTACGTC.

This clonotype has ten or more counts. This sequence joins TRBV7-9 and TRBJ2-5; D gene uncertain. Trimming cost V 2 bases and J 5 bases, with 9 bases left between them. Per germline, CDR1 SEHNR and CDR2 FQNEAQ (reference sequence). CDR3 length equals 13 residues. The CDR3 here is CASSLMAKETQYF. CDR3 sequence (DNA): TGTGCCAGCAGCTTAATGGCCAAGGAGACCCAGTACTTC.

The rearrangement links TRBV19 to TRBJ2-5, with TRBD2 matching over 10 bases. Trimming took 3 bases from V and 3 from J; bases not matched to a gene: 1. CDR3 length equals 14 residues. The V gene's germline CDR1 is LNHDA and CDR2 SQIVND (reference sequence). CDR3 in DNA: TGTGCCAGTAGTATCCTAGCGGGAGAAGAGACCCAGTACTTC. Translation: CASSILAGEETQYF.

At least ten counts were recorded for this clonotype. The CDR3 here is CASRAPTGLAVVGEQFF. The CDR3 bases are TGTGCCAGCAGGGCCCCAACGGGACTAGCGGTAGTTGGTGAGCAGTTCTTC. The V gene is TRBV2, the J gene TRBJ2-1; 11 bases are a match to TRBD2. Trimming at V came to 6 bases and at J to 9 bases, leaving 16 bases not matched to a gene. The CDR3 runs to 17 residues. Looked up from germline, CDR1 is SNHLY and CDR2 is FYNNEI.

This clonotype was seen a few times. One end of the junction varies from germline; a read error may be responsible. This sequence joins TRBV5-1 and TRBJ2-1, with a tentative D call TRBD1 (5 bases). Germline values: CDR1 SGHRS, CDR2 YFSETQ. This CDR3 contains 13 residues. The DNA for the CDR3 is TGCGCCAGCAGGTTGGGGCAGAACAATGAGCAGTTCTTC. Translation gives CASRLGQNNEQFF.

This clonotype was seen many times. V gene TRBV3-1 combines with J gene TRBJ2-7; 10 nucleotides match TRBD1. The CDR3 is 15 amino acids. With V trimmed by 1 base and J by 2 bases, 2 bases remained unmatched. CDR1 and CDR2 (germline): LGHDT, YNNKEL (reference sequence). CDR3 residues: CASSQAGTGAYEQYF. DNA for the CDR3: TGTGCCAGCAGCCAAGCCGGGACAGGGGCCTACGAGCAGTACTTC.

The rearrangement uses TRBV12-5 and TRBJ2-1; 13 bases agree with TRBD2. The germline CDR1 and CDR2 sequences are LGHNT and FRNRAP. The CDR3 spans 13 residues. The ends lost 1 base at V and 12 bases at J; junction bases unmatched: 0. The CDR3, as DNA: TGTGCTAGTGGTTTGGGACTAGCGGGAGGGCAGTTCTTC. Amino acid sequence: CASGLGLAGGQFF.

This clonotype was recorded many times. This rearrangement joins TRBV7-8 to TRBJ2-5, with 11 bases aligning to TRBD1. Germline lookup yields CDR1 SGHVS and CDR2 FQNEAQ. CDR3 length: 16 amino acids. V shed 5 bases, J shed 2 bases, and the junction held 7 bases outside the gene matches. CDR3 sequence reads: CASSPRDRGYQETQYF. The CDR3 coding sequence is TGTGCCAGCAGCCCGCGGGACAGGGGGTATCAAGAGACCCAGTACTTC.